A selection of T cell receptor beta chains follows, all from one sample in a study of T cells expressing NK-cell markers. TCRdb reanalyzed the 5' RACE reads and collapses them to one entry per CDR3 protein, without DNA. This table holds roughly 420,000 distinct CDR3 sequences. The sample taken for sequencing was blood T cells: a sorted CD56 or NKG2C T cell subset, CD4+ or CD8+ T cells, or bulk PBMC T cells (not recorded which). Source of these receptors: a woman aged 18 to 69 in good health. The CDR3 runs from the conserved cysteine through the conserved F or W.

J	V	CDR3
TRBJ2-7	TRBV7-9	CASSAYSYKQYF
TRBJ2-3	TRBV7-8	CASSLVGTSADTQYF
TRBJ1-6	TRBV7-9	CASSFGVGDSPLHF
TRBJ2-1	TRBV6-1	CASSRSSGGSYNEQFF
TRBJ2-1	TRBV5-6	CASSPLGQAISYNEQFF
TRBJ1-1	TRBV7-8	CASSSRDSLMNTEAFF
TRBJ2-2	TRBV12-3/TRBV12-4	CATGRGGAGELFF
TRBJ1-5	TRBV4-3	CASSQARGLNQPQHF
TRBJ1-6	TRBV6-5	CASSYPWTGGNSPLHF
TRBJ1-6	TRBV5-1	CASSLGDSPLHF
TRBJ1-4	TRBV10-2	CASRAGTGEGKLFF
TRBJ1-6	TRBV12-3/TRBV12-4	CASSLRERGSPLHF
TRBJ2-1	TRBV18	CASSPVAPLSEEQFF
TRBJ2-1	TRBV7-8	CASSLGTRGHNEQFF
TRBJ2-5	TRBV7-8	CASSLQWQGEETQYF
TRBJ2-3	TRBV7-2	CASSLTGGPADTQYF
TRBJ2-1	TRBV7-2	CASSSIGASYNEQFF
TRBJ2-4	TRBV9	CASSPPGRAKNIQYF
TRBJ2-1	TRBV13	CASSSNTGAGEQFF
TRBJ1-1	TRBV18	CASSPRVGTEAFF